Presented here are 11 T cell receptor beta chains from one specimen sequenced in a study of T cells in Graves' hyperthyroidism and ophthalmopathy. Regions amplified from RNA transcripts were the TCR beta CDR3 regions. The HTBI primer set served for first-round RT-PCR of the TCR CDR3. TCRdb called the multiplex PCR reads again in MiXCR, with one record for every CDR3 protein. The table includes tens of thousands of distinct CDR3 sequences, around half detected once. The sequenced sample was blood. These receptors were obtained from a woman aged 25 to 39 with Graves' ophthalmopathy.

Note on this clonotype: Without the conserved terminal phenylalanine or tryptophan, this CDR3 likely stems from a read error. The limits of the CDR3 on the DNA are not certain, so only TCRdb's listed CDR3 is given. The chain carries TRBV19 and TRBJ2-1; TRBD2, the D gene given by the table, was not confirmed from the DNA. The CDR3 length equals 15 residues, ends included. Germline V gene lookup returns CDR1 LNHDA and CDR2 SQIVND (reference sequence). CDR3 residues: CASSRYQILAGVEID.

This clonotype was counted at least ten times. The rearrangement uses TRBV28 and TRBJ2-7; the D gene is possibly TRBD2 (7 bases). Trimming took 7 bases from V and 9 from J, leaving 19 bases between them. The CDR3 extends over 13 amino acids. The germline V gene has CDR1 MDHEN and CDR2 SYDVKM. Here the CDR3 reads CASKGVESSGQYF. The CDR3 DNA reads as TGTGCCAGCAAGGGGGTCGAATCTAGCGGGCAGTACTTC.

This clonotype occurred many times. The chain combines TRBV27 with TRBJ1-1; TRBD1 is a possible D gene (5 bases). The CDR3 spans 14 residues. Deletions cut 4 bases from V and 3 bases from J, with 12 bases between. The germline V gene encodes CDR1 MNHEY and CDR2 SMNVEV (reference sequence). The CDR3 spells CASSWGGGDTEAFF. The CDR3 nucleotides are TGTGCCAGCAGTTGGGGGGGAGGGGACACTGAAGCTTTCTTT.

The rearrangement links TRBV7-9 to TRBJ1-5; no clear D. V lost 5 bases and J lost 11, with 22 bases in between. The CDR3 contains 15 residues. Per the germline V gene, CDR1 is SEHNR and CDR2 is FQNEAQ (reference sequence). CDR3 DNA sequence: TGTGCCAGCAGCAATGCCATGGGTGGGCAAGAGACCCAGCATTTT. It translates to CASSNAMGGQETQHF. The complete variable domain, with remaining parts taken from reference TRBV7-9 and TRBJ1-5, reads DTGVSQNPRHKITKRGQNVTFRCDPISEHNRLYWYRQTLGQGPEFLTYFQNEAQLEKSRLLSDRFSAERPKGSFSTLEIQRTEQGDSAMYLCASSNAMGGQETQHFGDGTRLSIL.

About this clonotype: A read error may be the cause here, since a much bigger clone is one base away. J is TRBJ1-1 and V is TRBV12-3 or TRBV12-4; TRBD1 matches 9 bases. V dropped 5 bases and J dropped 3; count of bases not matched to a gene: 10. This CDR3 contains 16 residues. Here the CDR3 reads CASSRTTGGWDTEAFF. CDR3 nucleotide sequence: TGTGCCAGCAGTCGTACGACAGGGGGGTGGGACACTGAAGCTTTCTTT.

Ten or more counts support this clonotype. J is TRBJ2-2 and V is TRBV5-4; tentatively, D is TRBD1 or TRBD2 (5 bases each). Between the trimmed V and J ends, which lost 3 bases and 0 bases, there was a span of 9 bases. The CDR3 contains 15 residues. The germline V gene has CDR1 SGHNT and CDR2 YYREEE (reference sequence). CDR3 sequence (DNA): TGTGCCAGCAGCTCGGGACGGTCGAACACCGGGGAGCTGTTTTTT. It yields the protein CASSSGRSNTGELFF.

Judged by abundance, this clonotype is medium-sized. The chain carries TRBV2 and TRBJ1-6; D is undetermined. The CDR3 is 14 residues long. Germline CDR1 reads SNHLY; CDR2 reads FYNNEI. V lost 2 bases, J lost 7 bases, and 9 bases lay in between. CDR3 sequence: CASSEWARNSPLHF. CDR3 sequence (DNA): TGTGCCAGCAGTGAATGGGCGAGGAATTCACCCCTCCACTTT.

CDR3 DNA sequence: TGTGCCAGCAGCTTATACGGACTAGCGGGTATCGAGCAGTACTTC. Translation gives CASSLYGLAGIEQYF. The rearrangement uses TRBV7-9 and TRBJ2-7; 11 bases line up with TRBD2. Unmatched junction bases numbered 6, after V lost 2 bases and J lost 6 bases. Germline assignment: CDR1 SEHNR and CDR2 FQNEAQ (reference sequence). The CDR3 covers 15 residues.

Many counts were recorded for this clonotype. The chain carries TRBV6-1 and TRBJ2-1; TRBD1 is a possible D gene (5 bases). Trimming shortened V by 5 bases and J by 4 bases, and 15 bases separated the two germline ends. CDR3 length: 15 amino acids. Germline V CDR1 and CDR2: MNHNS, SASEGT. CDR3 DNA: TGTGCCAGCAGTCCCCTAGGGGCACCTTACAATGAGCAGTTCTTC. Residues: CASSPLGAPYNEQFF.

V and J are TRBV6-5 and TRBJ2-1; 13 positions match TRBD2. Germline loops: CDR1 MNHEY, CDR2 SVGAGI. The CDR3 is 15 residues long. The ends lost 0 bases at V and 9 bases at J; junction bases unmatched: 2. The CDR3 coding sequence is TGTGCCAGCAGTTACTCGGGACTAGCGGGATCTGAGCAGTTCTTC. It is translated as CASSYSGLAGSEQFF.

This clonotype was detected many times. V and J are TRBV5-1 and TRBJ2-1; D gene unclear. Germline V gives CDR1 SGHRS, CDR2 YFSETQ. The CDR3 contains 15 residues. V was cut by 0 bases and J by 5 bases, with 12 bases left in between. The CDR3 bases are TGCGCCAGCAGCTTGGTGGCAGCTAAAGACAATGAGCAGTTCTTC. Amino acid sequence: CASSLVAAKDNEQFF. Using reference TRBV5-1 and TRBJ2-1 for the parts outside the CDR3, the full variable domain is KAGVTQTPRYLIKTRGQQVTLSCSPISGHRSVSWYQQTPGQGLQFLFEYFSETQRNKGNFPGRFSGRQFSNSRSEMNVSTLELGDSALYLCASSLVAAKDNEQFFGPGTRLTVL.